One sample yielded the 3 T cell receptor beta chains listed below, sequenced in a study of shared clonotypes between healthy human individuals. Assay used: immunoSEQ multiplex PCR; TCRdb lists only in-frame clones, some missing. The table records some 2.1 million clones, approximately 94% of them present only once. Positively selected for CCR7, the CD45RO-negative cells used as naive CD8 cells excluded terminally differentiated effector memory CD45RA+ cells. Source material: naive CD8+ T cells sorted from blood. These receptors all stem from a man younger than 35 in good health.

The gene calls are TRBV29-1 and TRBJ2-6; weak D call: TRBD1 (6 bases). The germline gives CDR1 SQVTM, CDR2 ANQGSEA. This CDR3 comprises 15 residues. Trimming pared 6 bases from V and 1 base from J, leaving 13 bases between. CDR3 DNA: TGCAGCGTCAGAGGGACAACTTCTGGGGCCAACGTCCTGACTTTC. Its protein is CSVRGTTSGANVLTF.

The chain recombines TRBV28 with TRBJ2-2; 8 bases are a match to TRBD1. This CDR3 contains 17 residues. Germline loops: CDR1 MDHEN, CDR2 SYDVKM. Trimming took 6 bases from V and 4 from J; bases not matched to a gene: 13. The CDR3 sequence is CASSSRLDRESTGELFF. Written as DNA, the CDR3 is TGTGCCAGCAGCTCACGCTTGGACAGGGAAAGCACCGGGGAGCTGTTTTTT.

V and J are TRBV7-9 and TRBJ2-6; 7 bases match TRBD1. Trimming at V came to 5 bases and at J to 4 bases, leaving 5 bases not matched to a gene. From germline, CDR1 is SEHNR and CDR2 FQNEAQ (reference sequence). This CDR3 has 15 residues. This chain's CDR3 is CASSDRVSGANVLTF. CDR3 nucleotides: TGTGCCAGCAGCGACAGGGTCTCCGGGGCCAACGTCCTGACTTTC.